Presented here are 25 T cell receptor beta chains from one specimen sequenced in a study of blood T cells in healthy people across ages. Together with a sample-barcoded 5' primer, a J-beta primer mix was included in a second PCR lasting about 7 to 12 cycles. Via MiXCR, TCRdb re-called the 5' RACE reads, giving one row per CDR3 protein. The data contain about 1.5 million distinct CDR3 sequences, less than 45% of them singletons. Sequenced: blood. These receptors originate from a woman younger than 35 in good health.

As to this clonotype: At one of its ends the junction is not consistent with the germline gene, which may arise from a read error. The V and J genes are TRBV12-3 or TRBV12-4 and TRBJ1-4; possibly TRBD1 for D (6 bases). The CDR3 spans 17 residues. This chain's CDR3 is CASSWNRDFATNEELFF. CDR3 sequence (DNA): TGTGCCAGCAGTTGGAACAGGGACTTTGCAACTAATGAAGAACTGTTTTTT.

The chain joins TRBV7-2 to TRBJ1-2; D call uncertain. CDR3 size: 11 residues. Germline CDR1 is SGHTA and CDR2 is FQGNSA. V lost 1 base and J 13 bases, leaving 10 bases between the germline ends. In DNA, the CDR3 is TGTGCCAGCAGCTTAGGGGCAGAAAGCACCTTC. It is translated as CASSLGAESTF. Filled out from reference TRBV7-2 and TRBJ1-2, the complete variable domain reads GAGVSQSPSNKVTEKGKDVELRCDPISGHTALYWYRQSLGQGLEFLIYFQGNSAPDKSGLPSDRFSAERTGGSVSTLTIQRTQQEDSAVYLCASSLGAESTFGSGTRLTVV.

The V call is TRBV12-5, the J call TRBJ2-5; TRBD1 matches at 12 bases. The CDR3 covers 14 residues. Germline values: CDR1 LGHNT, CDR2 FRNRAP. V shed 4 bases, J shed 11 bases, and the junction held 8 bases outside the gene matches. CDR3 sequence (DNA): TGTGCTAGTGGTTCGGGACAGGGGGCTAATGAGCAGTACTTC. It specifies CASGSGQGANEQYF.

Only a few counts were recorded for this clonotype. The chain carries TRBV6-5 and TRBJ1-5; D is perhaps TRBD1 (6 bases). Germline-derived CDR1 and CDR2 are MNHEY and SVGAGI. The CDR3 runs to 20 residues. Deletions cut 0 bases from V and 1 base from J, with 22 bases between. CDR3 nucleotides: TGTGCCAGCAGTTACTCGCTCACGTTGGGGGGGCGGAAAAGCAATCAGCCCCAGCATTTT. Translating gives CASSYSLTLGGRKSNQPQHF.

The chain carries TRBV3-1 and TRBJ1-1, with D unclear. With 3 bases removed from V and 4 bases from J, the gap between germline ends came to 12 bases. In germline, CDR1 is LGHDT, CDR2 YNNKEL (reference sequence). The CDR3 sequence is 14 residues long. The CDR3 reads CASSHYALSTEAFF. In nucleotides, the CDR3 is TGTGCCAGCAGCCACTACGCGCTAAGCACTGAAGCTTTCTTT.

Here the CDR3 DNA reads TGCAGCGGCACCGGGACAGGGACTCGGGAAGCTTTCTTT. Its translation: CSGTGTGTREAFF. The chain combines TRBV29-1 with TRBJ1-1; TRBD1 matches at 9 bases. Germline values: CDR1 SQVTM, CDR2 ANQGSEA. The junction had 11 bases not matched to a gene; V was cut back by 7 bases and J by 8 bases. The CDR3 covers 13 residues.

This clonotype appeared many times. The rearrangement uses TRBV15 and TRBJ2-1; possible D gene TRBD1, 5 bases. The CDR3 runs 15 residues. The germline gives CDR1 LNHNV, CDR2 YYDKDF (reference sequence). Trimming stripped 7 bases from V and 4 bases from J, with 17 bases between. The CDR3 sequence is CATTGHSNSYNEQFF. In DNA form, the CDR3 reads TGTGCCACCACAGGGCATAGTAACAGTTACAATGAGCAGTTCTTC.

This clonotype turned up a few times. This chain connects TRBV20-1 to TRBJ1-1, with D tentatively TRBD1 (6 bases). Germline V gene sequence: CDR1 DFQATT, CDR2 SNEGSKA (reference sequence). The CDR3 has 15 amino acids. V lost 0 bases, J lost 8 bases, and 19 bases lay in between. The CDR3 is CSARDPTPGQYEAFF. The CDR3, as DNA: TGCAGTGCTAGAGACCCTACACCTGGACAGTACGAAGCTTTCTTT.

This clonotype was found a few times. The V and J genes are TRBV4-3 and TRBJ1-2; 7 bases align to TRBD1. Losses at the gene ends were 1 base for V and 6 bases for J; bases not matched to a gene: 8. Germline V lookup: CDR1 LGHNA, CDR2 YSLEER. The CDR3 runs 15 residues. Here the CDR3 reads CASSQVGQRLHGYTF. DNA for the CDR3: TGCGCCAGCAGCCAAGTGGGACAGAGATTGCATGGCTACACCTTC.

CDR3: CASSLEATYNYGYTF. In DNA form, the CDR3 reads TGTGCCAGCAGCTTAGAGGCGACTTATAACTATGGCTACACCTTC. The chain recombines TRBV7-9 with TRBJ1-2; no clear D gene. The CDR3 length is 15 residues. Trimming removed 1 base at V and 1 base at J, with 10 bases between. Per the germline V gene, CDR1 is SEHNR and CDR2 is FQNEAQ (reference sequence).

This clonotype occurred a few times. The chain combines TRBV7-2 with TRBJ2-5; TRBD2 is a possible D gene (5 bases). With 5 bases removed from V and 5 bases from J, the gap between germline ends came to 15 bases. Germline V gives CDR1 SGHTA, CDR2 FQGNSA. This CDR3 contains 14 residues. The CDR3 loop reads CASSKGLSRETQYF. In nucleotides, the CDR3 is TGTGCCAGCAGCAAAGGACTGTCCCGGGAGACCCAGTACTTC.

This rearrangement joins TRBV7-2 to TRBJ2-5; TRBD1 matches at 10 bases. The CDR3 covers 16 residues. In germline, CDR1 is SGHTA, CDR2 FQGNSA. V dropped 0 bases and J dropped 1; count of bases not matched to a gene: 2. CDR3 DNA: TGTGCCAGCAGCTTAGCGGGACAGGGGTTCCAAGAGACCCAGTACTTC. This translates into CASSLAGQGFQETQYF.

The gene calls are TRBV20-1 and TRBJ2-7, with a weak D call TRBD1 (6 bases). Between the trimmed V and J ends, which lost 6 bases and 6 bases, there was a span of 12 bases. The CDR3 is 11 residues long. CDR1 and CDR2 (germline): DFQATT, SNEGSKA (reference sequence). The CDR3 nucleotides read TGCAGTGCAAACAGGGAGCCCGAGCAGTACTTC. This encodes CSANREPEQYF.

The V gene is TRBV28, the J gene TRBJ2-1, with 10 nucleotides matching TRBD2. CDR3 length: 16 residues. V lost 5 bases, J lost 2 bases, and 6 bases stayed unmatched. CDR1 and CDR2 (germline): MDHEN, SYDVKM. The CDR3 sequence: CASSRGLAFAYNEQFF. The CDR3 DNA reads TGTGCCAGCAGTAGGGGACTAGCGTTTGCCTACAATGAGCAGTTCTTC.

The CDR3 coding sequence is TGTGCCAGCAGCTTACACAGGGGAGAGACCCAGTACTTC. Translation: CASSLHRGETQYF. J is TRBJ2-5 and V is TRBV7-2; TRBD1 matches at 7 bases. This CDR3 has 13 residues. With V trimmed by 2 bases and J by 4 bases, 1 base remained unmatched. Germline CDR1 reads SGHTA; CDR2 reads FQGNSA.

V gene TRBV3-1 combines with J gene TRBJ2-3; D ambiguous. The CDR3 is 15 residues long. The V end was cut by 0 bases, the J end by 3 bases, with 10 bases between. Looked up from germline, CDR1 is LGHDT and CDR2 is YNNKEL (reference sequence). CDR3 in amino acids: CASSQDSLGTDTQYF. DNA of the CDR3: TGTGCCAGCAGCCAAGATTCCTTGGGGACAGATACGCAGTATTTT.

The V and J genes are TRBV10-3 and TRBJ2-4, with TRBD1 matching over 10 bases. This CDR3 has 13 amino acids. CDR1 ENHRY and CDR2 SYGVKD come from the germline V gene. V lost 8 bases to trimming and J lost 8 bases; unmatched junction nucleotides: 6. The CDR3 bases are TGTGCCATCTGCGCCGGGACAGGGGACATTCAGTACTTC. It encodes CAICAGTGDIQYF.

V usage is TRBV7-9 and J usage is TRBJ2-1; 7 bases line up with TRBD1. Germline V CDR1 and CDR2: SEHNR, FQNEAQ (reference sequence). The CDR3 sequence is 13 residues long. With 4 bases clipped from V and 9 bases from J, the junction kept 6 bases outside the gene matches. The CDR3 reads CASSSPEGAEQFF. The CDR3 region has the DNA TGTGCCAGCAGCTCTCCCGAGGGGGCTGAGCAGTTCTTC.

The V call is TRBV29-1, the J call TRBJ2-3; 9 nucleotides agree with TRBD1. This CDR3 comprises 13 residues. Trimming cost V 7 bases and J 4 bases; bases outside gene matches: 6. CDR1 is SQVTM and CDR2 is ANQGSEA in the germline V gene. The CDR3 region is CSGRQGEADTQYF. In DNA, the CDR3 is TGCAGCGGTAGACAGGGGGAAGCAGATACGCAGTATTTT.

This chain connects TRBV7-2 to TRBJ2-3; possibly TRBD2 for D (6 bases). The CDR3 totals 16 residues. Germline V gene lookup returns CDR1 SGHTA and CDR2 FQGNSA. V lost 5 bases and J lost 0, with 15 bases in between. CDR3 sequence: CASSLRVSGSTDTQYF. CDR3 nucleotides: TGTGCCAGCAGCCTAAGGGTGAGCGGGAGCACAGATACGCAGTATTTT.

This sequence joins TRBV4-3 and TRBJ2-5; 12 bases agree with TRBD2. Germline-derived CDR1 and CDR2 are LGHNA and YSLEER. V lost 3 bases to trimming and J lost 5 bases; unmatched junction nucleotides: 7. CDR3 length: 16 amino acids. CDR3 in amino acids: CASSQSGLAGLETQYF. Written as DNA, the CDR3 is TGCGCCAGCAGCCAGTCTGGACTAGCGGGACTGGAGACCCAGTACTTC.

This clonotype was recorded a few times. J is TRBJ2-1 and V is TRBV6-2 or TRBV6-3, with D uncertain. Trimming took 10 bases from V and 0 from J, leaving 10 bases between them. The length of the CDR3 is 13 residues. Germline loops: CDR1 MNHEY, CDR2 SVGEGT. CDR3 sequence: CATVAFSYNEQFF. The CDR3 region has the DNA TGTGCCACCGTTGCCTTCTCCTACAATGAGCAGTTCTTC.

The J gene is TRBJ1-2, the V gene TRBV27; no clear D. In germline, CDR1 is MNHEY, CDR2 SMNVEV (reference sequence). The CDR3 consists of 15 residues. The V end was cut by 6 bases, the J end by 4 bases, with 18 bases between. The CDR3, as DNA: TGTGCCAGCAGATCCGGGATCACCTTAAGCTATGGCTACACCTTC. It specifies CASRSGITLSYGYTF.

This sequence joins TRBV20-1 and TRBJ2-1; 10 positions agree with TRBD2. CDR1 and CDR2 (germline): DFQATT, SNEGSKA (reference sequence). CDR3 length: 15 residues. V trimming: 3 bases; J trimming: 9 bases; junction bases outside the gene matches: 11. The CDR3 here is CSAREGTSDHGEQFF. In DNA, the CDR3 is TGCAGTGCTAGGGAGGGGACTAGCGATCACGGTGAGCAGTTCTTC.

In the case of this clonotype: Mismatch with germline at one junction end may stem from a read error. The chain carries TRBV7-2 and TRBJ1-4; D is unresolved. CDR3 length equals 16 residues. Germline CDR1 and CDR2: SGHTA and FQGNSA. The CDR3: CAGSLEGGRGNEKLFF. As DNA, the CDR3 is TGTGCCGGCAGCTTAGAAGGAGGGCGGGGTAATGAAAAACTGTTTTTT.